This T cell receptor (beta chain) emerged from a study of T-cell reconstitution after alpha-beta-depleted transplantation in children (dated by TCRdb to about 2016). Regarding the study in general: T-cell immune reconstitution after TCRalphabeta/CD19-depleted allogeneic hematopoietic cell transplantation in children was quantitatively tracked in the study by means of TCR repertoire profiling.

The library was prepared using PCR. Sequenced using an Illumina HiSeq 2500. TCR library preparation used molecular barcoding, with unique molecular identifiers applied to normalize quantification of the TCRbeta repertoire. TCRdb reran the public reads through fastp at Q25 and MiXCR, keeping productive beta chains. Entries are consolidated by CDR3 protein sequence, retaining the most common genes and DNA. The sample includes about 90,000 distinct CDR3 sequences, with roughly 8.3% observed a single time. The top ten hold 5.5% to 8.5% of the sample. This clonotype was seen repeatedly, ten times or more. The antigen this receptor binds is unknown. Per-base qualities were not stored, and no clone one base away is much larger. This sequence originates from a human donor who donated a stem cell graft to a child with congenital amegakaryocytic thrombocytopenia. The material sequenced was PBMCs from the stem cell graft donor, taken from the stem cell graft.

The CDR3: CASSMPTRDEQFF. The DNA sequence reads TGCGCCAGCAGCATGCCGACTCGAGATGAGCAGTTCTTC. This chain is built from TRBV5-1 and TRBJ2-1; the D gene assignment is ambiguous. The CDR3 runs 13 residues from the cysteine to the phenylalanine. Only CDR3 DNA is held: 39 bases, read in frame from base 1. For CDR1 and CDR2, the germline V gene lists SGHRS and YFSETQ. V is pared back by 4 bases and J by 8 bases, with 13 bases lying between the germline termini.